A selection of T cell receptor beta chains follows, all from one sample in a study of early T cells in non-severe SARS-CoV-2 infection. Each CDR3 protein gets one entry after TCRdb re-called the 5' RACE reads with MiXCR. The sample holds roughly 77,000 distinct CDR3 sequences, 10% to 15% seen once. What was sequenced was whole blood. The source is an adult who was a healthcare worker with PCR-confirmed SARS-CoV-2 infection or an uninfected control (not recorded which). Each CDR3 is given with its conserved first and last residue. D genes are given only for firm matches. Expanded clones get a size class; other rows say once, few or many, or leave the size out.

d_call j_call v_call clone_size cdr3_length cdr3_aa cdr3_nt
NA TRBJ2-1 TRBV10-2 NA 14 CASRPGYSYNEQFF TGCGCCAGCAGACCGGGTTACTCCTACAATGAGCAGTTCTTC
NA TRBJ1-3 TRBV6-5 NA 17 CASSYSVAGHSGNTIYF TGTGCCAGCAGTTACTCGGTGGCAGGCCACTCTGGAAACACCATATATTTT
TRBD1 TRBJ2-2 TRBV7-3 many 16 CASSAGGRKNTGELFF TGTGCCAGCAGCGCAGGGGGCCGGAAGAACACCGGGGAGCTGTTTTTT
NA TRBJ2-7 TRBV7-9 many 13 CASSSGTGAEQYF TGTGCCAGCAGTTCGGGAACCGGGGCGGAGCAGTACTTC
TRBD1 TRBJ2-1 TRBV24-1 few 15 CATSDSGTGSNEQFF TGTGCCACCAGTGACTCCGGGACAGGGTCGAATGAGCAGTTCTTC
TRBD2 TRBJ2-1 TRBV20-1 NA 15 CSARGGLAGDHEQFF TGCAGTGCTAGAGGGGGTCTAGCGGGAGACCATGAGCAGTTCTTC
NA TRBJ1-2 TRBV30 few 11 CAWSPGRSYTF TGTGCCTGGAGCCCGGGGAGAAGCTACACCTTC
TRBD1 TRBJ2-7 TRBV3-1 few 13 CASSQADRYEQYF TGTGCCAGCAGCCAAGCGGACAGGTACGAGCAGTACTTC
TRBD1 TRBJ2-5 TRBV7-9 few 14 CATTGQGAVQTQYF TGTGCCACCACGGGGCAGGGGGCTGTACAGACCCAGTACTTC
TRBD1 TRBJ1-1 TRBV7-9 few 14 CASSLGQGATEAFF TGTGCCAGCAGCTTAGGACAGGGAGCGACTGAAGCTTTCTTT
TRBD2 TRBJ2-2 TRBV7-8 many 15 CASSSRGLAGGELFF TGTGCCAGCAGCTCCAGGGGACTAGCGGGCGGGGAGCTGTTTTTT
TRBD1 TRBJ2-7 TRBV5-4 many 14 CASSLDRGIYEQYF TGTGCCAGCAGCCTGGACAGGGGGATCTACGAGCAGTACTTC